A single sample is the source of the 28 T cell receptor beta chains below, sequenced in a study of blood T cell repertoires in COVID-19. Measured with immunoSEQ multiplex PCR; TCRdb has only the in-frame clones, and not every one. This sample yields some 150,000 clones, of which about 80% are seen a single time; around 8% belongs to the top ten. The material sequenced was peripheral blood. These receptors all stem from a woman between 65 and 79 years old with acute or convalescent COVID-19.

The chain uses TRBV19 and TRBJ1-6; 9 nucleotides line up with TRBD1. The junction had 5 bases not matched to a gene; V was cut back by 7 bases and J by 7 bases. Germline V CDR1 and CDR2: LNHDA, SQIVND (reference sequence). The CDR3 consists of 14 residues. This CDR3 reads CASNTGQGNSPLHF. CDR3 coding DNA: TGTGCCAGTAATACGGGACAGGGCAATTCACCCCTCCACTTT.

The J gene is TRBJ1-6, the V gene TRBV19; TRBD1 aligns across 8 bases. Germline lookup yields CDR1 LNHDA and CDR2 SQIVND (reference sequence). Unmatched junction bases numbered 8, after V lost 3 bases and J lost 10 bases. There are 15 residues in the CDR3. CDR3 region: CASSIAGTGSSPLHF. CDR3 coding DNA: TGTGCCAGTAGTATCGCCGGGACAGGTAGCTCACCCCTCCACTTT. The variable domain in full, with the rest retrieved from reference TRBV19 and TRBJ1-6, is DGGITQSPKYLFRKEGQNVTLSCEQNLNHDAMYWYRQDPGQGLRLIYYSQIVNDFQKGDIAEGYSVSREKKESFPLTVTSAQKNPTAFYLCASSIAGTGSSPLHFGNGTRLTVT.

V and J are TRBV5-5 and TRBJ1-3; TRBD1 is a possible D gene (5 bases). Trimming removed 0 bases at V and 3 bases at J, with 10 bases between. This CDR3 comprises 15 residues. Germline V lookup: CDR1 SGHKS, CDR2 YYEKEE (reference sequence). CDR3 residues: CASSLAGGIGNTIYF. DNA for the CDR3: TGTGCCAGCAGCTTGGCCGGGGGAATTGGAAACACCATATATTTT.

The chain uses TRBV5-1 and TRBJ2-3, with 11 bases lining up with TRBD2. Germline V gene lookup returns CDR1 SGHRS and CDR2 YFSETQ. The CDR3 is 16 amino acids. Losses at the gene ends were 4 bases for V and 0 bases for J; bases not matched to a gene: 4. Here the CDR3 DNA reads TGCGCCAGCAGCCCAACTAGCGGGGGAAGCACAGATACGCAGTATTTT. This sequence encodes CASSPTSGGSTDTQYF.

V usage is TRBV6-5 and J usage is TRBJ1-2, with 9 bases aligning to TRBD1. Germline V gene data show CDR1 as MNHEY and CDR2 as SVGAGI. The V gene end was trimmed by 6 bases and the J gene end by 3 bases; junction bases not matched to a gene: 8. The CDR3 is 15 amino acids. CDR3 bases: TGTGCCAGCAGAGTTGCCGGGACAGGGTACTATGGCTACACCTTC. Its translation: CASRVAGTGYYGYTF.

This clone appeared a few times. This CDR3 reads CASSQGGPLRGNEQFF. Here the CDR3 DNA reads TGTGCCAGTAGCCAGGGGGGTCCCCTACGGGGGAATGAGCAGTTCTTC. This chain uses TRBV19 with TRBJ2-1, with a possible D match to TRBD1 (7 bases). The CDR3 is 16 residues long. V dropped 6 bases and J dropped 7 bases, with 22 bases sitting between them. Germline-derived CDR1 and CDR2 are LNHDA and SQIVND (reference sequence).

The rearrangement uses TRBV10-3 and TRBJ2-5; 12 positions agree with TRBD1. The CDR3 runs 15 residues. J lost 4 bases, V lost 4 bases, and 4 bases had no gene match. Germline CDR1 ENHRY, CDR2 SYGVKD. Here the CDR3 reads CAISGRDRGPETQYF. The CDR3, as DNA: TGTGCCATCAGTGGCCGGGACAGGGGGCCAGAGACCCAGTACTTC.

This chain uses TRBV7-2 with TRBJ1-3; D is unresolved. Germline V gene data show CDR1 as SGHTA and CDR2 as FQGNSA. V gave up 5 bases and J gave up 0 bases, with 14 bases separating them. The CDR3 covers 16 residues. The CDR3 loop reads CASSVSGSASGNTIYF. The CDR3 DNA follows: TGTGCCAGCAGCGTCTCCGGGTCCGCCTCTGGAAACACCATATATTTT.

This clone has more than one count but fewer than ten. The chain has TRBV6-5 and TRBJ1-1, with D unresolved. The CDR3 has 14 amino acids. The germline gives CDR1 MNHEY, CDR2 SVGAGI. V was pared by 8 bases and J by 8 bases, with 21 bases between. The CDR3 bases are TGTGCCAGCCGCAAGCCCTTAGTCTGGTCCGAAGCTTTCTTT. As protein: CASRKPLVWSEAFF.

This chain links TRBV19 with TRBJ1-2, with 8 bases aligning to TRBD1. Germline values: CDR1 LNHDA, CDR2 SQIVND (reference sequence). The CDR3 runs to 13 residues. Trimming cost V 6 bases and J 4 bases; bases outside gene matches: 4. The CDR3 sequence: CASRDRVGYGYTF. The CDR3, as DNA: TGTGCCAGTAGGGACAGGGTTGGCTATGGCTACACCTTC.

This clone was found a few times. The chain is built from TRBV6-5 and TRBJ1-2; D unresolved. Trimming took 4 bases from V and 8 from J, leaving 11 bases between them. The germline V gene has CDR1 MNHEY and CDR2 SVGAGI. This CDR3 has 12 residues. The CDR3 sequence is CASSSGSWGYTF. The CDR3 DNA sequence: TGTGCCAGCAGTTCGGGGTCTTGGGGCTACACCTTC.

A few counts support this clone. V gene TRBV9 combines with J gene TRBJ2-1; 10 nucleotides match TRBD1. The V segment lost 4 bases and the J segment 6 bases; nucleotides outside the gene matches: 10. The CDR3 runs to 16 residues. Germline V CDR1 and CDR2: SGDLS, YYNGEE. CDR3 nucleotides: TGTGCCAGCAGCCCAGGCCAATGGACAGGGGGCAATGAGCAGTTCTTC. Translating it yields CASSPGQWTGGNEQFF.

The chain carries TRBV11-2 and TRBJ2-7; 8 nucleotides line up with TRBD1. The CDR3 consists of 16 residues. Trimming at V came to 1 base and at J to 5 bases, leaving 10 bases not matched to a gene. The germline V gene encodes CDR1 SGHAT and CDR2 FQNNGV. The CDR3 reads CASSLGVLPTGDEQYF. The CDR3 DNA is TGTGCCAGCAGCTTAGGGGTATTACCGACAGGGGACGAGCAGTACTTC.

This clone was recorded only once. The chain recombines TRBV7-2 with TRBJ1-2; 8 bases align to TRBD1. Looked up from germline, CDR1 is SGHTA and CDR2 is FQGNSA. V shed 4 bases and J 7 bases; nucleotides not matched to a gene: 11. The CDR3 runs to 15 residues. The CDR3 nucleotides read TGTGCCAGCAGCTATCAGGGACAGGCTGGGGGTGGCTACACCTTC. Its translation is CASSYQGQAGGGYTF.

The chain links TRBV5-7 to TRBJ2-7; 9 positions match TRBD1. TRBV5-7 carries the ORF label, with uncertain function. The CDR3 is made up of 14 amino acids. The junction had 6 bases not matched to a gene; V was cut back by 4 bases and J by 4 bases. The CDR3 sequence: CASSPDRGFYEQYF. CDR3 coding DNA: TGTGCCAGCAGCCCCGACAGGGGGTTTTACGAGCAGTACTTC.

This clone has a single count. This sequence joins TRBV10-3 and TRBJ2-5, with 7 bases identical to TRBD2. V shed 6 bases and J 2 bases; nucleotides not matched to a gene: 3. Germline V gene data show CDR1 as ENHRY and CDR2 as SYGVKD. The CDR3 is made up of 13 amino acids. CDR3 sequence (DNA): TGTGCCATCAGACTAGCGAAACAAGAGACCCAGTACTTC. Its translation: CAIRLAKQETQYF.

The V call is TRBV3-1 (or the pseudogene TRBV3-2), the J call TRBJ2-1; the D gene is possibly TRBD2 (5 bases). Trimming pared 4 bases from V and 6 bases from J, leaving 10 bases between. From germline, CDR1 is LGHDT and CDR2 YNNKEL (reference sequence). The CDR3 contains 13 residues. CDR3 sequence: CASSLRGVNEQFF. CDR3 nucleotide sequence: TGTGCCAGCAGCCTTCGGGGAGTCAATGAGCAGTTCTTC.

V and J are TRBV6-2 or TRBV6-3 and TRBJ1-2; maybe TRBD1 (6 bases). CDR3 length equals 15 residues. Germline CDR1 reads MNHEY; CDR2 reads SVGEGT. The V end was cut by 2 bases, the J end by 5 bases, with 15 bases between. In DNA form, the CDR3 reads TGTGCCAGCAGTTACCCACGACAGGACGAGTATGGCTACACCTTC. This encodes CASSYPRQDEYGYTF.

The V gene is TRBV6-1, the J gene TRBJ1-2; D possibly corresponds to TRBD1 (5 bases). The V and J ends lost 0 bases and 8 bases respectively, with 10 bases between them. The CDR3 extends over 13 amino acids. Germline assignment: CDR1 MNHNS and CDR2 SASEGT. Here the CDR3 DNA reads TGTGCCAGCAGTGAAGCGACCGGGGGAGGCTACACCTTC. Translation: CASSEATGGGYTF.

This chain connects TRBV2 to TRBJ2-5, with a possible D match to TRBD1 (6 bases). V lost 5 bases and J lost 5, with 12 bases in between. Germline loops: CDR1 SNHLY, CDR2 FYNNEI. The CDR3 is 13 amino acids. The CDR3 DNA reads TGTGCCAGCAGTCCCCAGGGGCGGGAGACCCAGTACTTC. It is translated as CASSPQGRETQYF.

The rearrangement links TRBV30 to TRBJ1-4; D gene ambiguous. CDR1 GTSNPN and CDR2 SVGIG come from the germline V gene (reference sequence). The CDR3 sequence is 13 residues long. V dropped 1 base and J dropped 5 bases, with 8 bases sitting between them. The CDR3: CAWSEQPNEKLFF. CDR3 in DNA: TGTGCCTGGAGTGAACAACCGAATGAAAAACTGTTTTTT.

The J gene is TRBJ2-3, the V gene TRBV4-2; 12 bases map to TRBD2. Trimming removed 4 bases from V and 1 base from J; junction bases left unmatched: 15. CDR3 size: 20 residues. Germline V gene data show CDR1 as LGHNA and CDR2 as YNFKEQ. CDR3 protein: CASSLRPSSGGAIGTDTQYF. DNA for the CDR3: TGTGCCAGCAGCCTTAGACCTTCTAGCGGGGGGGCAATCGGCACAGATACGCAGTATTTT.

The chain links TRBV10-3 to TRBJ1-1, with TRBD1 identical over 10 bases. Looked up from germline, CDR1 is ENHRY and CDR2 is SYGVKD. V dropped 10 bases and J dropped 0; count of bases not matched to a gene: 8. The CDR3 extends over 15 amino acids. The CDR3 sequence is CASDRGPDMNTEAFF. For the CDR3, the DNA is TGTGCCAGCGACAGGGGGCCAGACATGAACACTGAAGCTTTCTTT.

The V and J genes are TRBV9 and TRBJ2-1; TRBD2 matches 12 bases. The V gene's germline CDR1 is SGDLS and CDR2 YYNGEE. V lost 2 bases to trimming and J lost 4 bases; unmatched junction nucleotides: 4. The CDR3 runs to 16 residues. CDR3 nucleotides: TGTGCCAGCAGCGTTCCTAGCGGGAGGGGATACAATGAGCAGTTCTTC. Translating it yields CASSVPSGRGYNEQFF.

As concerns this clone: The junction departs from the called germline gene at one end, perhaps through a read error. The chain uses TRBV6-2 or TRBV6-3 and TRBJ2-3, with a weak D call TRBD2 (6 bases). CDR3 size: 16 residues. CDR1 and CDR2 from the germline V gene are MNHEY and SVGEGT. The chain's CDR3 is CASSYDIGTSTDTQYF. The CDR3 bases are TGTGCCAGCAGTTACGATATCGGTACTAGCACGGATACGCAGTATTTT.

The chain links TRBV5-4 to TRBJ1-6, with 7 bases aligning to TRBD1. CDR3 length: 13 residues. From germline, CDR1 is SGHNT and CDR2 YYREEE (reference sequence). V lost 6 bases, J lost 9 bases, and 6 bases stayed unmatched. The CDR3 spells CASTQGGASPLHF. CDR3 bases: TGTGCCAGCACTCAGGGGGGAGCTTCACCCCTCCACTTT. Filled out from reference TRBV5-4 and TRBJ1-6, the complete variable domain reads ETGVTQSPTHLIKTRGQQVTLRCSSQSGHNTVSWYQQALGQGPQFIFQYYREEENGRGNFPPRFSGLQFPNYSSELNVNALELDDSALYLCASTQGGASPLHFGNGTRLTVT.

J is TRBJ2-5 and V is TRBV10-1; D possibly corresponds to TRBD1 (6 bases). Looked up from germline, CDR1 is WNHNN and CDR2 is SYGVQD (reference sequence). V was pared by 2 bases and J by 2 bases, with 9 bases between. The CDR3 has 14 residues. CDR3 DNA sequence: TGCGCCAGCAGTGAGGCCAGGGGTCAAGAGACCCAGTACTTC. Translated, it gives CASSEARGQETQYF.

The chain joins TRBV9 to TRBJ2-5; TRBD2 matches 8 bases. Germline V gene sequence: CDR1 SGDLS, CDR2 YYNGEE. There are 15 residues in the CDR3. V dropped 1 base and J dropped 3; count of bases not matched to a gene: 5. CDR3 loop: CASSVNIAGKETQYF. CDR3 nucleotide sequence: TGTGCCAGCAGCGTAAATATAGCGGGAAAAGAGACCCAGTACTTC.